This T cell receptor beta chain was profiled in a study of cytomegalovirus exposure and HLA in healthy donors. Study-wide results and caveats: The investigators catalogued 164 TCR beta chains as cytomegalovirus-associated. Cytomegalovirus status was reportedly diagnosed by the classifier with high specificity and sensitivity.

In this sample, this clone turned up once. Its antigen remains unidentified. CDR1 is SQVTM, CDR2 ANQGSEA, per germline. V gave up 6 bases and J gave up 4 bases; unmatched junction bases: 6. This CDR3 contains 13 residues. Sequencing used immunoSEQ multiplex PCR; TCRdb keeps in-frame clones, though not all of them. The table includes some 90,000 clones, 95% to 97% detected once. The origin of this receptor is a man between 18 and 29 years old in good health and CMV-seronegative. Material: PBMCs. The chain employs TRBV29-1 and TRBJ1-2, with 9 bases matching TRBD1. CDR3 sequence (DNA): TGCAGCGTAAACAGGGGGCAAGGCTATGGCTACACCTTC. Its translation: CSVNRGQGYGYTF. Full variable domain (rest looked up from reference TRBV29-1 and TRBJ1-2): SAVISQKPSRDICQRGTSLTIQCQVDSQVTMMFWYRQQPGQSLTLIATANQGSEATYESGFVIDKFPISRPNLTFSTLTVSNMSPEDSSIYLCSVNRGQGYGYTFGSGTRLTVV.